This record looks at one TCR beta chain sequence and its context. TCRdb reprocessed the RT-PCR reads with MiXCR, giving one entry per CDR3 protein. Among fewer than 800,000 distinct CDR3 sequences listed, 12% to 15% were seen once. Trimming stripped 0 bases from V and 8 bases from J, with 10 bases between. This CDR3 has 13 residues. Germline loops: CDR1 LNHNV, CDR2 YYDKDF (reference sequence). The sequenced material came from memory CD4+ T cells from blood. V gene TRBV15 combines with J gene TRBJ1-2, with D possibly being TRBD1 (6 bases). This sequence originates from a female donor in good health, serving as a healthy control. DNA of the CDR3: TGTGCCACCAGCAGAGATGGGGGGGGCGGCTACACCTTC. This codes for CATSRDGGGGYTF.